Below, 14 T cell receptor beta chains from the same sample are listed, as sequenced in a study of beta chain features in type 1 diabetes. The investigators reverse transcribed all of the isolated RNA, so they sequenced expressed TCRB transcripts. Some clones are missing from TCRdb's copy, which holds only in-frame ones; the method was immunoSEQ multiplex PCR. The profile shows about 900,000 clones, 15% to 20% of them singletons. The sample consisted of naive CD4+ T cells from blood. These TCRs come from a woman under 30 in good health.

The chain recombines TRBV6-5 with TRBJ2-1; D gene unclear. The CDR3 contains 15 residues. V was pared by 2 bases and J by 1 base, with 9 bases between. The germline V gene encodes CDR1 MNHEY and CDR2 SVGAGI. CDR3 in DNA: TGTGCCAGCAGTTACACGGACGGATCCTACAATGAGCAGTTCTTC. It specifies CASSYTDGSYNEQFF.

The sample holds a few counts of this clone. The chain couples TRBV28 to TRBJ2-7, with 9 positions matching TRBD1. The germline CDR1 and CDR2 sequences are MDHEN and SYDVKM. This CDR3 is 16 amino acids long. V gave up 6 bases and J gave up 2 bases; unmatched junction bases: 11. The CDR3 DNA reads TGTGCCAGCAGCATGCCGCCGGGACAGGGTCCCTACGAGCAGTACTTC. Its protein product is CASSMPPGQGPYEQYF.

The gene calls are TRBV18 and TRBJ2-7, with D unresolved. CDR3 length: 14 amino acids. CDR1 KGHSH and CDR2 LQKENI come from the germline V gene. Trimming removed 0 bases at V and 2 bases at J, with 8 bases between. Here the CDR3 DNA reads TGTGCCAGCTCACCACCGAACGGGCCCTACGAGCAGTACTTC. Amino acids: CASSPPNGPYEQYF.

The rearrangement joins TRBV11-2 to TRBJ2-5; D may be TRBD2 (7 bases). CDR1 SGHAT and CDR2 FQNNGV come from the germline V gene. The CDR3 sequence is 14 residues long. The V gene lost 3 bases and the J gene lost 5 bases, with 13 bases spanning the gap. CDR3 nucleotides: TGTGCCAGCAGCTTCCGCACGGGGGGCGAGACCCAGTACTTC. It yields the protein CASSFRTGGETQYF.

This clone was recorded a few times. This chain connects TRBV11-2 to TRBJ2-1; 13 bases match TRBD2. V was clipped by 5 bases and J by 4 bases; unmatched bases: 8. Germline CDR1 reads SGHAT; CDR2 reads FQNNGV. This CDR3 contains 17 residues. This CDR3 reads CASSDRTSGRLYNEQFF. CDR3 nucleotides: TGTGCCAGCAGCGACAGGACTAGCGGGAGACTATACAATGAGCAGTTCTTC. Full variable domain (remainder filled in from reference TRBV11-2 and TRBJ2-1): EAGVAQSPRYKIIEKRQSVAFWCNPISGHATLYWYQQILGQGPKLLIQFQNNGVVDDSQLPKDRFSAERLKGVDSTLKIQPAKLEDSAVYLCASSDRTSGRLYNEQFFGPGTRLTVL.

The gene calls are TRBV29-1 and TRBJ2-6; 11 bases map to TRBD1. The ends lost 4 bases at V and 1 base at J; junction bases unmatched: 0. The CDR3 runs 15 residues. Per the germline V gene, CDR1 is SQVTM and CDR2 is ANQGSEA. CDR3 protein: CSVGDRGSGANVLTF. The CDR3 coding sequence is TGCAGCGTTGGGGACAGGGGGTCTGGGGCCAACGTCCTGACTTTC.

The chain couples TRBV6-5 to TRBJ1-5, with unresolved D. CDR1 is MNHEY, CDR2 SVGAGI, per germline. The CDR3 spans 13 residues. V was pared by 6 bases and J by 7 bases, with 13 bases between. For the CDR3, the DNA is TGTGCCAGCAGCCCGAATTCGTGGCAGCCCCAGCATTTT. Translated, it gives CASSPNSWQPQHF.

The chain is built from TRBV19 and TRBJ2-3; 12 bases are shared with TRBD2. Germline assignment: CDR1 LNHDA and CDR2 SQIVND (reference sequence). Trimming cost V 5 bases and J 6 bases; bases outside gene matches: 6. CDR3 length: 15 residues. The CDR3 DNA follows: TGTGCCAGTAGTCTAGCGGGAGGGCCGGCGGATACGCAGTATTTT. This sequence encodes CASSLAGGPADTQYF.

This clone was seen a few times. The chain has TRBV19 and TRBJ1-5; D uncertain. The CDR3 has 14 amino acids. Germline values: CDR1 LNHDA, CDR2 SQIVND (reference sequence). V was cut by 11 bases and J by 0 bases, with 14 bases left in between. Written as DNA, the CDR3 is TGTGCCGCAGCGGGCTGGAATAGCAATCAGCCCCAGCATTTT. Encoded protein: CAAAGWNSNQPQHF.

The chain joins TRBV9 to TRBJ2-5, with TRBD2 as a possible D gene (7 bases). CDR1 and CDR2 (germline): SGDLS, YYNGEE. The CDR3 sequence is 16 residues long. Trimming stripped 3 bases from V and 5 bases from J, with 20 bases between. CDR3 DNA sequence: TGTGCCAGCAGCGGCGCAGTGGGGGCGCGGGGGGAGACCCAGTACTTC. It codes for CASSGAVGARGETQYF.

The J gene is TRBJ1-2, the V gene TRBV7-9; perhaps TRBD1 as D (6 bases). The V gene lost 5 bases and the J gene lost 7 bases, with 14 bases spanning the gap. Germline V lookup: CDR1 SEHNR, CDR2 FQNEAQ (reference sequence). There are 13 residues in the CDR3. CDR3 loop: CASSPITQGGYTF. The DNA of the CDR3 is TGTGCCAGCAGCCCTATTACACAGGGTGGCTACACCTTC.

Regarding this clone: This specimen includes other DNA sequences encoding the same CDR3. This chain uses TRBV7-9 with TRBJ2-2; D ambiguous. Germline V CDR1 and CDR2: SEHNR, FQNEAQ (reference sequence). The CDR3 extends over 13 amino acids. V gave up 3 bases and J gave up 3 bases, with 5 bases separating them. DNA of the CDR3: TGTGCCAGCAGCTTGGATTACACCGGGGAGCTGTTTTTT. The encoded protein is CASSLDYTGELFF. Supplemented by reference TRBV7-9 and TRBJ2-2, the full variable domain reads DTGVSQNPRHKITKRGQNVTFRCDPISEHNRLYWYRQTLGQGPEFLTYFQNEAQLEKSRLLSDRFSAERPKGSFSTLEIQRTEQGDSAMYLCASSLDYTGELFFGEGSRLTVL.

This clone turned up a few times. The gene calls are TRBV6-4 and TRBJ2-1; weak D call: TRBD2 (6 bases). CDR3 size: 14 residues. Germline V CDR1 and CDR2: MRHNA, SNTAGT. V was shortened by 5 bases and J by 6 bases, with 14 bases between the two germline ends. Here the CDR3 reads CASSPTSFLNEQFF. The CDR3 coding sequence is TGTGCCAGCAGTCCGACTAGTTTCCTCAATGAGCAGTTCTTC.

V is TRBV10-3 and J is TRBJ2-1; 8 bases are shared with TRBD2. Germline lookup yields CDR1 ENHRY and CDR2 SYGVKD. Trimming took 8 bases from V and 5 from J; bases not matched to a gene: 8. The CDR3 runs to 14 residues. The CDR3 sequence is CAISSSGRNNEQFF. Written as DNA, the CDR3 is TGTGCCATCTCATCCAGCGGGAGAAACAATGAGCAGTTCTTC.